Below are 9 T cell receptor beta chains sequenced from a single sample in a study of blood T cell repertoires in COVID-19. TCRdb's table, derived via immunoSEQ multiplex PCR, lists solely in-frame clones and lacks some. Here the sample spans fewer than 250,000 clones, around four fifths being singletons. Sequenced material: peripheral blood. These receptors all come from a woman between 65 and 79 years old with active or convalescent COVID-19.

The V call is TRBV7-9, the J call TRBJ1-4; TRBD1 agrees at 7 bases. J was trimmed by 4 bases and V by 10 bases; bases with no gene match: 6. This CDR3 contains 13 residues. The germline V gene has CDR1 SEHNR and CDR2 FQNEAQ (reference sequence). The CDR3 bases are TGTGCCACCGGGACAGTCAGTAATGAAAAACTGTTTTTT. Translating it yields CATGTVSNEKLFF.

This rearrangement joins TRBV19 to TRBJ1-2, with TRBD1 matching over 9 bases. Germline-derived CDR1 and CDR2 are LNHDA and SQIVND (reference sequence). The CDR3 is made up of 16 amino acids. After removal of 5 bases from V and 4 bases from J, the junction contained 11 bases not matched to a gene. CDR3 protein: CASSPLEGQGLYGYTF. CDR3 DNA: TGTGCCAGTAGTCCCTTGGAGGGACAGGGACTCTATGGCTACACCTTC. Full variable domain (missing parts from reference TRBV19 and TRBJ1-2): DGGITQSPKYLFRKEGQNVTLSCEQNLNHDAMYWYRQDPGQGLRLIYYSQIVNDFQKGDIAEGYSVSREKKESFPLTVTSAQKNPTAFYLCASSPLEGQGLYGYTFGSGTRLTVV.

The chain is built from TRBV10-3 and TRBJ2-1; 7 bases line up with TRBD2. V lost 11 bases, J lost 2 bases, and 9 bases stayed unmatched. The CDR3 has 14 residues. Germline assignment: CDR1 ENHRY and CDR2 SYGVKD. The CDR3 DNA follows: TGTGCCTCAACTAGCGAGAACACCTACAATGAGCAGTTCTTC. It specifies CASTSENTYNEQFF.

V and J are TRBV6-2 or TRBV6-3 and TRBJ2-1, with D unclear. The length of the CDR3 is 12 residues. In germline, CDR1 is MNHEY, CDR2 SVGEGT. The ends were cut back, 6 bases at V and 12 bases at J, with 15 bases in the middle. DNA of the CDR3: TGTGCCAGCAGCCCACCCCAGGTAGGGCAGTTCTTC. This codes for CASSPPQVGQFF.

V usage is TRBV7-9 and J usage is TRBJ2-7; TRBD1 matches at 9 bases. V dropped 5 bases and J dropped 6; count of bases not matched to a gene: 5. This CDR3 spans 13 amino acids. Germline CDR1 and CDR2: SEHNR and FQNEAQ (reference sequence). CDR3 protein: CASSVYRGREQYF. As DNA, the CDR3 is TGTGCCAGCAGCGTCTACAGGGGGCGCGAGCAGTACTTC.

The chain combines TRBV28 with TRBJ1-2; D gene unclear. V lost 3 bases, J lost 8 bases, and 7 bases lay in between. Germline V gene data show CDR1 as MDHEN and CDR2 as SYDVKM. The CDR3 totals 11 residues. CDR3 DNA: TGTGCCAGCAGTTTGAGGGTAGGCTACACCTTC. The encoded protein is CASSLRVGYTF.

The chain couples TRBV6-5 to TRBJ2-7, with 11 bases identical to TRBD2. The CDR3 runs to 13 residues. Germline CDR1 is MNHEY and CDR2 is SVGAGI. V lost 11 bases to trimming and J lost 0 bases; unmatched junction nucleotides: 3. In DNA form, the CDR3 reads TGTGCCTCCGGGACTAGCGGCTCCTACGAGCAGTACTTC. It yields the protein CASGTSGSYEQYF.

The chain employs TRBV19 and TRBJ2-3; 10 bases match TRBD2. CDR1 LNHDA and CDR2 SQIVND come from the germline V gene (reference sequence). CDR3 size: 15 residues. The trim removed 5 bases at V and 4 bases at J, leaving 6 bases unmatched. Here the CDR3 reads CASSGQREGPDTQYF. The CDR3 coding sequence is TGTGCCAGTAGTGGCCAGCGGGAGGGTCCAGATACGCAGTATTTT.

The CDR3 DNA follows: TGTGCCATCAGTGAGTGGAGGAACACTGAAGCTTTCTTT. It encodes CAISEWRNTEAFF. This chain links TRBV10-3 with TRBJ1-1; no clear D gene. The germline gives CDR1 ENHRY, CDR2 SYGVKD. V dropped 1 base and J dropped 1 base, with 4 bases sitting between them. This CDR3 contains 13 residues.